This TCR beta chain was profiled in a study of blood T cell repertoires in COVID-19. Overall study: Sites across the United States, Italy and Spain contributed samples from acute and convalescent COVID-19.

Germline CDR1 and CDR2: LGHNA and YNFKEQ. The CDR3 contains 15 residues. V was cut by 8 bases and J by 8 bases, with 22 bases left in between. Some clones are missing from TCRdb's copy, which holds only in-frame ones; the method was immunoSEQ multiplex PCR. The sample has 130,000 to 150,000 clones, more than 80% seen once. This clone was seen once. The chain uses TRBV4-2 and TRBJ2-1, with a possible D match to TRBD2 (6 bases). Sequences were obtained from peripheral blood. The receptor was isolated from a human donor in a cohort sampled during active COVID-19. The CDR3 bases are TGTGCCAGCCGACTGACTAGTATTGAAGTAGATGAGCAGTTCTTC. Translation: CASRLTSIEVDEQFF.